A selection of T cell receptor beta chains follows, all from one sample in a study of Ad26.COV2.S vaccination and SARS-CoV-2 variants. TCRdb's copy holds only in-frame clones and misses some; the assay was immunoSEQ multiplex PCR. The profile shows around 340,000 clones, 75% to 90% of them singletons. Sample: peripheral blood, taken in a trial of Ad26.COV2.S vaccine versus placebo. The receptors stem from a person between 18 and 65 years old who received the Ad26.COV2.S COVID-19 vaccine or a placebo. Both conserved end residues are part of each CDR3. A D gene is named only where the DNA matches it firmly. A clone size is listed for some rows: how often the clone was seen (once, few, many), or a class if it is expanded.

>few|.|TRBV2|TRBJ2-2
TGTGCCAGCAGTGAACGTCCCCAGGGAACGTACACCGGGGAGCTGTTTTTT
CASSERPQGTYTGELFF
>.|.|TRBV5-1|TRBJ1-2
TGCGCCAGCAGCCCAGGGACGACCGACTATGGCTACACCTTC
CASSPGTTDYGYTF
>.|.|TRBV12-3/TRBV12-4|TRBJ2-2
TGTGCCAGCAGTTGGTCGAACACCGGGGAGCTGTTTTTT
CASSWSNTGELFF
>.|.|TRBV5-6|TRBJ2-3
TGTGCCAGCAGCTTCAACACAGATACGCAGTATTTT
CASSFNTDTQYF
>.|.|TRBV14|TRBJ1-2
TGTGCCAGCAGCGAATTCGGGAAGGGCGGAGGCTACACCTTC
CASSEFGKGGGYTF
>.|.|TRBV19|TRBJ1-5
TGTGCCAGTAGTTTCGACAGGAGTAATCAGCCCCAGCATTTT
CASSFDRSNQPQHF
>once|TRBD2|TRBV10-1|TRBJ2-1
TGCGCCAGCAGCGTTAGCGGGGCCACCTACAATGAGCAGTTCTTC
CASSVSGATYNEQFF
>.|.|TRBV5-1|TRBJ2-6
TGCGCCAGCAGCCCGACCATATACTCTGGGGCCAACGTCCTGACTTTC
CASSPTIYSGANVLTF
>.|.|TRBV30|TRBJ2-1
TGTGCCTGGAGAAAAGGGGCTAGCCGCCACAATGAGCAGTTCTTC
CAWRKGASRHNEQFF
>.|.|TRBV7-9|TRBJ2-2
TGTGCCAGCAGCCCGCTGGACAGTGAGCCTAACACCGGGGAGCTGTTTTTT
CASSPLDSEPNTGELFF
>.|TRBD1|TRBV3-1/TRBV3-2|TRBJ1-1
TGTGCCAGCAGCCATGGGACAGGGGGAACCCACACTGAAGCTTTCTTT
CASSHGTGGTHTEAFF
>.|TRBD1|TRBV15|TRBJ2-3
TGTGCCACCAGCGCTTCCCCCGGGACAGGGGGAAGAGATACGCAGTATTTT
CATSASPGTGGRDTQYF
>.|.|TRBV2|TRBJ1-6
TGTGCCAGCAGTGCCCCCAGATCACCCCTCCACTTT
CASSAPRSPLHF
>.|.|TRBV6-6|TRBJ2-7
TGTGCCAGCAGTTACTCGCAGGGTTACGAGCAGTACTTC
CASSYSQGYEQYF
>few|.|TRBV28|TRBJ1-6
TGTGCCAGCAGCCCCCCGGGTAACAGGTTCCACTTT
CASSPPGNRFHF
>once|.|TRBV28|TRBJ2-2
TGTGCCAGCAGTTTAGATGGATTCCGGAACACCGGGGAGCTGTTTTTT
CASSLDGFRNTGELFF
>.|.|TRBV3-1/TRBV3-2|TRBJ2-1
TGTGCCAGCAGCCAGGGACACCTGTGGTTCAATGAGCAGTTCTTC
CASSQGHLWFNEQFF
>once|TRBD1|TRBV9|TRBJ2-5
TGTGCCAGCAGCGTTAGTTTTGGACAGGGGGAGGAGACCCAGTACTTC
CASSVSFGQGEETQYF
>few|TRBD1|TRBV10-2|TRBJ2-6
TGCGCCAGCAGTGTGACAGGGGGAACTGGGGCCAACGTCCTGACTTTC
CASSVTGGTGANVLTF
>.|TRBD2|TRBV28|TRBJ2-7
TGTGCCAGCAGTTTATGGGAGGGACTAGCGGGGGACGAGCAGTACTTC
CASSLWEGLAGDEQYF
>.|.|TRBV11-2|TRBJ2-7
TGTGCCAGCAGCTTAGGTGGCGTCTACGAGCAGTACTTC
CASSLGGVYEQYF
>.|.|TRBV6-5|TRBJ2-5
TGTGCCAGCAGTTCCGGGGGTTTAAAAGAGACCCAGTACTTC
CASSSGGLKETQYF
>.|.|TRBV11-2|TRBJ1-2
TGTGCCAGCAGCTGGGATGACAGGACTGGTGGCTACACCTTC
CASSWDDRTGGYTF
>.|.|TRBV3-1/TRBV3-2|TRBJ2-7
TGTGCCAGCAGCCAAGATGCCAGCGGATCCTACGAGCAGTACTTC
CASSQDASGSYEQYF
>.|.|TRBV19|TRBJ2-2
TGTGCCAGTAGTCCAAGGGCCGGGGAGCTGTTTTTT
CASSPRAGELFF
>.|.|TRBV19|TRBJ1-5
TGTGCCAGTAGTATATTGGGGACTCTCGGGCAGCCCCAGCATTTT
CASSILGTLGQPQHF
>.|TRBD1|TRBV7-9|TRBJ1-1
TGTGCCAGCAGCCCACCGGGACAGGAGAACACTGAAGCTTTCTTT
CASSPPGQENTEAFF
>.|TRBD1|TRBV29-1|TRBJ2-7
TGCAGCGTTGAAGATCGGACGAGACAGGGATACGAGCAGTACTTC
CSVEDRTRQGYEQYF
>.|.|TRBV19|TRBJ2-5
TGTGCCAGCGGACGGGGTGGGGAGACCCAGTACTTC
CASGRGGETQYF
>.|TRBD1|TRBV19|TRBJ2-2
TGTGCCAGTATCTCGACAGGGCGCGGCTTCGCCGGGGAGCTGTTTTTT
CASISTGRGFAGELFF
>.|.|TRBV6-6|TRBJ1-1
TGTGCCAGCACCCTGGACTTCGACACTGAAGCTTTCTTT
CASTLDFDTEAFF
>once|TRBD1|TRBV18|TRBJ2-6
TGTGCCAGCTCATCCGGGACAGGAATCTCTGGGGCCAACGTCCTGACTTTC
CASSSGTGISGANVLTF
>.|.|TRBV3-1/TRBV3-2|TRBJ1-2
TGTGCCAGCAGCCAAGATCTTGGCGGCGGTGGCTACACCTTC
CASSQDLGGGGYTF
>.|TRBD2|TRBV3-1/TRBV3-2|TRBJ2-1
TGTGCCAGCAGCCAAGTTCCCAAGCGGGAGGGCTGGTTCTTC
CASSQVPKREGWFF
>.|.|TRBV7-2|TRBJ2-3
TGTGCCAGCAGCTTTACTGGAGGGCCAGATACGCAGTATTTT
CASSFTGGPDTQYF
>.|.|TRBV5-4|TRBJ1-1
TGTGCCAGCAGCTTGCAGCCGGGCAGGGAGAACACTGAAGCTTTCTTT
CASSLQPGRENTEAFF
>.|TRBD1|TRBV28|TRBJ1-5
TGTGCCAGCAGTGGGGACAGAGTTAGCAATCAGCCCCAGCATTTT
CASSGDRVSNQPQHF
>once|.|TRBV5-1|TRBJ2-7
TGCGCCAGCCACCTCGACGGACAAAGCCCCTACGAGCAGTACTTC
CASHLDGQSPYEQYF